These T cell receptor beta chains were read from a single sample in a study of identical twins. TCRdb re-analysed the 5' RACE reads in MiXCR, keeping a single row per CDR3 protein. The table has fewer than 900,000 distinct CDR3 sequences, over 20% seen once; the top ten hold roughly 4%. The same data also went into a second study, on T cells expressing NK-cell markers.

The sample was PBMCs. The receptors were gathered from a woman between 18 and 29 years old in good health. CDR3s include the opening cysteine and the closing phenylalanine or tryptophan. The D gene is left open where the match is weak. Not every row has a clone size; where given, it reads once, few, many or a size class.

J | D | size | length | V | DNA | CDR3
TRBJ2-1 | . | . | 11 | TRBV7-9 | TGTGCCAGCAGCTTGCCTGTGGAACAGTTCTTC | CASSLPVEQFF
TRBJ2-1 | TRBD2 | . | 15 | TRBV5-1 | TGCGCCAGCAGCCGGACGGGGGGAATGAACAATGAGCAGTTCTTC | CASSRTGGMNNEQFF
TRBJ1-1 | . | . | 13 | TRBV10-3 | TGTGCCATCAGTGAGGGGCAGTCCCCTGAAGCTTTCTTT | CAISEGQSPEAFF
TRBJ2-7 | TRBD1 | . | 13 | TRBV12-3/TRBV12-4 | TGTGCCAGCAGGGAGGGACAGGCCTACGAGCAGTACTTC | CASREGQAYEQYF
TRBJ2-2 | . | few | 15 | TRBV20-1 | TGCAGTGCTAGAGGAGACAACCTTAACACCGGGGAGCTGTTTTTT | CSARGDNLNTGELFF
TRBJ2-3 | TRBD2 | many | 15 | TRBV5-1 | TGCGCCAGCAGCTTTCGGGGACTATCCACAGATACGCAGTATTTT | CASSFRGLSTDTQYF
TRBJ1-1 | TRBD1 | once | 16 | TRBV7-2 | TGTGCCAGCAGCTCGCCCCGACAGGGAATCGCCGCAAAAGCTTTCTTT | CASSSPRQGIAAKAFF
TRBJ2-5 | . | few | 14 | TRBV5-5 | TGTGCCAGCAGCTTTGTAGCGGTTCAAGAGACCCAGTACTTC | CASSFVAVQETQYF
TRBJ2-1 | . | few | 15 | TRBV6-5 | TGTGCCAGCAGTTACTGGCGGGCCCTCTACAATGAGCAGTTCTTC | CASSYWRALYNEQFF
TRBJ2-1 | TRBD2 | . | 16 | TRBV25-1 | TGTGCCAGCAATCGGCTTGGAGCGGGGGGTAACAATGAGCAGTTCTTC | CASNRLGAGGNNEQFF
TRBJ2-7 | TRBD2 | . | 13 | TRBV5-1 | TGCGCCAGCAGCTTGGAGCGGGGCCCCGAGCAGTACTTC | CASSLERGPEQYF
TRBJ2-1 | TRBD1 | many | 14 | TRBV20-1 | TGCAGCCCTGAGGGACAGGGGGAATCCGATGAGCAGTTCTTC | CSPEGQGESDEQFF
TRBJ2-5 | . | . | 16 | TRBV6-2/TRBV6-3 | TGTGCCAGCAGTTACCGCCCCGACGACTCCTCGGGGACCCAGTACTTC | CASSYRPDDSSGTQYF
TRBJ2-7 | TRBD2 | . | 15 | TRBV9 | TGTGCCAGCAGCGGGACTAGCGGGAGCGTCGGCGAGCAGTACTTC | CASSGTSGSVGEQYF
TRBJ2-3 | TRBD2 | . | 15 | TRBV20-1 | TGCAGTGCTAGCCCTACTGCGGGGGGACCAGATACGCAGTATTTT | CSASPTAGGPDTQYF
TRBJ2-1 | . | many | 13 | TRBV20-1 | TGCAGTCCACGGGACTTCTGGGGAGTTGAGCAGTTCTTC | CSPRDFWGVEQFF
TRBJ2-7 | . | few | 12 | TRBV6-6 | TGTGCCAGCAGGACGGGGATCTACGAGCAGTACTTC | CASRTGIYEQYF
TRBJ2-5 | TRBD2 | . | 17 | TRBV30 | TGTGCCTGGAGTGTGACTAGCGGGAGACCCTCCAAGAGAACCCAGTACTTC | CAWSVTSGRPSKRTQYF
TRBJ1-1 | . | once | 10 | TRBV5-5 | TGTGCCAGCAGCCGTGAACAAGCTTTCTTT | CASSREQAFF
TRBJ1-5 | . | . | 15 | TRBV12-3/TRBV12-4 | TGTGCCAGCAGGACTTCGACAGAGGCTGGGCAGCCCCAGCATTTT | CASRTSTEAGQPQHF
TRBJ2-1 | TRBD2 | . | 15 | TRBV7-7 | TGTGCTAGCAGCTTAATGGGCGGGGGGGCAAATGAGCAGTTCTTC | CASSLMGGGANEQFF
TRBJ2-1 | TRBD2 | few | 15 | TRBV20-1 | TGCAGTGCCAAGAGTACTAGCGGGACCTACAATGAGCAGTTCTTC | CSAKSTSGTYNEQFF
TRBJ2-7 | . | few | 14 | TRBV20-1 | TGCAGTGCTAGGTCCGGCGAGTCCACCTACGAGCAGTACTTC | CSARSGESTYEQYF